This T cell receptor (beta chain) is from a study of cytomegalovirus exposure and HLA in healthy donors. Study-wide findings and caveats: The authors listed over 150 TCR beta chains as cytomegalovirus-associated. Across donors, most TCRs were seen rarely, yet some public ones were widespread. In vitro work confirmed that a few CMV-associated chains recognize CMV antigens. Reported results showed that the classifier diagnosed cytomegalovirus status with high specificity and sensitivity.

Points on this clone: Its antigen is unidentified.

The repertoire was sequenced with immunoSEQ multiplex PCR; TCRdb's copy has only in-frame clones and lacks some. The table includes 120,000 or so clones, roughly 83% detected once. Trimming left V 4 bases short and J 0 bases short, with 8 bases between. The CDR3 consists of 14 residues. CDR1 is SGDLS and CDR2 is YYNGEE in the germline V gene. Sequencing was performed on PBMCs. The origin of this receptor is a man between 18 and 29 years old in good health and CMV-seronegative. The V call is TRBV9, the J call TRBJ1-3; unclear D gene. CDR3 in amino acids: CASSRQDSGNTIYF. In DNA form, the CDR3 reads TGTGCCAGCAGCCGACAAGACTCTGGAAACACCATATATTTT.